These T cell receptor beta chains were read from a single sample in a study of OX40 agonist ivuxolimab in advanced cancers. The table came from immunoSEQ multiplex PCR; TCRdb's copy has only in-frame clones and leaves some out. The table lists around 49,000 clones, 75% to 80% of them singletons. The specimen comprised CD4+ or CD8+ T cells sorted from blood, sampled in a trial of the OX40 agonist ivuxolimab. The receptors come from an adult with an advanced solid tumor such as melanoma, head and neck, liver or kidney cancer. Both conserved end residues are trimmed from each CDR3.

TRBJ1-1 TRBV11-2 ASSLDQSGEAF
TRBJ2-3 TRBV7-8 ASSFGGRTDTQY
TRBJ2-6 TRBV12-5 ASGRTGDSGANVLT
TRBJ1-2 TRBV19 ASSQAGASYGYT
TRBJ1-1 TRBV4-1 ASSREGNTEAF
TRBJ1-2 TRBV30 AWSYRSDYGYT
TRBJ1-6 TRBV5-8 ASSPPLLWSSYNSPLH
TRBJ1-1 TRBV20-1 SASGGTDAF
TRBJ2-1 TRBV7-8 ASSLTTGGSYNEQF
TRBJ1-3 TRBV30 AWSRLAASGNTIY
TRBJ1-1 TRBV5-4 ASSLAGVTEAF
TRBJ1-1 TRBV7-9 ASSLWSGGGTEAF
TRBJ1-2 TRBV5-4 GDYRDGYT
TRBJ2-2 TRBV30 TLRSETNTGELF
TRBJ1-3 TRBV5-5 ASSPSGAGGVSGNTIY